This TCR beta chain was captured in a study of PD-L1 blockade in urothelial cancer. Overall study context: Enrolled patients had been treated previously with 0 to 3 chemotherapy regimens.

Concerning this clone: Its target is unknown.

Sample time point: peripheral blood 6 weeks after treatment start. Patients were diagnosed with urothelial carcinoma, either locally advanced or metastatic. Sample numbers ranged from 1 to 8 per patient, encompassing pretreatment and on-treatment collections. The repertoire was sequenced with immunoSEQ multiplex PCR; TCRdb's copy has only in-frame clones and lacks some. Of some 110,000 clones in the sample, roughly 90% are singletons; the top ten hold around 4%. The V gene end was trimmed by 7 bases and the J gene end by 11 bases; junction bases not matched to a gene: 11. The CDR3 consists of 14 residues. CDR1 is LNHDA and CDR2 is SQIVND in the germline V gene (reference sequence). Study-wide results and caveats: Better survival was predicted by below-median pretreatment blood TCR clonality.

The TCR originated in a man aged 55 to 70 with urothelial cancer. The sample was PBMCs, taken around atezolizumab (anti-PD-L1) treatment. The chain recombines TRBV19 with TRBJ1-5; 10 nucleotides agree with TRBD1. CDR3 sequence: CASNPTGGHSAQHF. The CDR3 bases are TGTGCCAGTAACCCGACAGGGGGCCACTCTGCCCAGCATTTT.